Listed here is a single T cell receptor beta chain. The data were obtained in a study of blood T cell repertoires in COVID-19. This CDR3 contains 15 residues. The V gene's germline CDR1 is LGHNA and CDR2 YSLEER. The V end was cut by 0 bases, the J end by 4 bases, with 10 bases between. Clones were sequenced by immunoSEQ multiplex PCR, and TCRdb holds only the in-frame ones, with some missing. The table includes 50,000 to 60,000 clones, around 85% detected once. This receptor was identified in a human donor in a cohort sampled during active COVID-19. The genes are TRBV4-3 and TRBJ1-5, with D perhaps matching TRBD1 (5 bases). The sequenced sample consisted of peripheral blood. CDR3 nucleotides: TGCGCCAGCAGCCAAGATGGAGCAGGGAATCAGCCCCAGCATTTT. Amino acid sequence: CASSQDGAGNQPQHF.